Listed here are 17 T cell receptor beta chains from one sample, sequenced in a study of PD-1 blockade in classical Hodgkin lymphoma. The data were produced by immunoSEQ multiplex PCR, yet TCRdb's version contains in-frame clones alone and is incomplete. This table holds 25,000 to 35,000 clones, approximately 85% found once. Documented time point: cycle 4 day 1 (C4D1), after less than 7 weeks of nivolumab. Each of the patients experienced relapse following autologous stem cell transplantation, and their brentuximab vedotin exposure differed. Magnetic negative selection was used to purify CD4+ T cells from PBMCs that had been thawed. The material was CD4+ T cells from blood, obtained before the fourth cycle of nivolumab. Receptor source: a human donor with classical Hodgkin lymphoma.

The chain carries TRBV19 and TRBJ1-1; D not certain. The CDR3 has 13 amino acids. V lost 3 bases, J lost 5 bases, and 10 bases lay in between. Per germline, CDR1 LNHDA and CDR2 SQIVND (reference sequence). The CDR3 DNA reads as TGTGCCAGTAGTATTACGTGGGTTACTGAAGCTTTCTTT. This codes for CASSITWVTEAFF.

The chain employs TRBV5-1 and TRBJ2-7, with 7 bases fitting TRBD2. Losses at the gene ends were 4 bases for V and 5 bases for J; bases not matched to a gene: 15. Germline V gene data show CDR1 as SGHRS and CDR2 as YFSETQ. The CDR3 spans 16 residues. CDR3 bases: TGCGCCAGCAGCACAGGTCCTAGCGGTCTCTCACACGAGCAGTACTTC. It specifies CASSTGPSGLSHEQYF.

This chain uses TRBV5-1 with TRBJ2-7; 8 bases fit TRBD2. The germline CDR1 and CDR2 sequences are SGHRS and YFSETQ. After removal of 0 bases from V and 4 bases from J, the junction contained 6 bases not matched to a gene. The CDR3 runs to 15 residues. The CDR3: CASSLVLAGSYEQYF. In DNA form, the CDR3 reads TGCGCCAGCAGCTTGGTCCTAGCGGGTAGTTACGAGCAGTACTTC.

This clone was seen a handful of times. The rearrangement links TRBV10-3 to TRBJ2-1; no reliable D call. V was shortened by 0 bases and J by 0 bases, with 9 bases between the two germline ends. The germline V gene has CDR1 ENHRY and CDR2 SYGVKD. The CDR3 spans 16 residues. As DNA, the CDR3 is TGTGCCATCAGTGAGTCGTTCCTGAGCTCCTACAATGAGCAGTTCTTC. Translation: CAISESFLSSYNEQFF.

The V and J genes are TRBV6-5 and TRBJ2-7, with 7 bases aligning to TRBD2. The CDR3 length is 14 residues. Germline V gene data show CDR1 as MNHEY and CDR2 as SVGAGI. The junction had 4 bases not matched to a gene; V was cut back by 2 bases and J by 3 bases. CDR3 in DNA: TGTGCCAGCAGTTACCACAGCGGGAACTACGAGCAGTACTTC. The encoded protein is CASSYHSGNYEQYF.

V is TRBV6-5 and J is TRBJ2-6; no clear D gene. Trimming stripped 6 bases from V and 2 bases from J, with 11 bases between. The germline V gene has CDR1 MNHEY and CDR2 SVGAGI. The CDR3 covers 15 residues. The DNA for the CDR3 is TGTGCCAGCAGCTTATCAGGTCCTGGGGCCAACGTCCTGACTTTC. This gives the protein CASSLSGPGANVLTF.

This clone has more than one count but fewer than ten. This chain uses TRBV28 with TRBJ1-2; D call uncertain. Germline V gene sequence: CDR1 MDHEN, CDR2 SYDVKM. The CDR3 runs 13 residues. Trimming took 3 bases from V and 6 from J, leaving 11 bases between them. CDR3 sequence (DNA): TGTGCCAGCAGTTTGGTGGGAACTAATGGCTACACCTTC. Protein sequence: CASSLVGTNGYTF.

The chain links TRBV30 to TRBJ2-2, with D possibly TRBD2 on 5 matching bases. The V and J ends lost 4 bases and 4 bases respectively, with 10 bases between them. The CDR3 is 13 residues long. Germline CDR1 reads GTSNPN; CDR2 reads SVGIG (reference sequence). The chain's CDR3 is CAWNSAATGELFF. CDR3 DNA sequence: TGTGCCTGGAATAGCGCGGCCACCGGGGAGCTGTTTTTT.

The chain couples TRBV30 to TRBJ2-1; 13 nucleotides line up with TRBD2. Losses at the gene ends were 2 bases for V and 7 bases for J; bases not matched to a gene: 5. Germline V gene lookup returns CDR1 GTSNPN and CDR2 SVGIG (reference sequence). The CDR3 loop spans 15 amino acids. The CDR3 sequence: CAWSKTSGRFNEQFF. CDR3 in DNA: TGTGCCTGGAGTAAGACTAGCGGGAGGTTTAATGAGCAGTTCTTC.

The rearrangement joins TRBV7-2 to TRBJ2-7; 8 positions agree with TRBD1. Unmatched junction bases numbered 9, after V lost 2 bases and J lost 6 bases. The CDR3 has 15 residues. Germline V gene lookup returns CDR1 SGHTA and CDR2 FQGNSA. The CDR3: CASSLSRGQGTEQYF. CDR3 coding DNA: TGTGCCAGCAGCTTATCCAGAGGACAGGGAACCGAGCAGTACTTC. Supplemented by reference TRBV7-2 and TRBJ2-7, the full variable domain reads GAGVSQSPSNKVTEKGKDVELRCDPISGHTALYWYRQSLGQGLEFLIYFQGNSAPDKSGLPSDRFSAERTGGSVSTLTIQRTQQEDSAVYLCASSLSRGQGTEQYFGPGTRLTVT.

V and J are TRBV19 and TRBJ2-1, with D tentatively TRBD1 (6 bases). This CDR3 has 17 residues. The V end was cut by 4 bases, the J end by 0 bases, with 16 bases between. Per the germline V gene, CDR1 is LNHDA and CDR2 is SQIVND (reference sequence). CDR3 amino acids: CASSRRQALSSYNEQFF. Here the CDR3 DNA reads TGTGCCAGTAGTAGGCGACAGGCCCTTAGCTCCTACAATGAGCAGTTCTTC. Full variable domain (missing parts from reference TRBV19 and TRBJ2-1): DGGITQSPKYLFRKEGQNVTLSCEQNLNHDAMYWYRQDPGQGLRLIYYSQIVNDFQKGDIAEGYSVSREKKESFPLTVTSAQKNPTAFYLCASSRRQALSSYNEQFFGPGTRLTVL.

The chain recombines TRBV18 with TRBJ2-7; 8 bases are a match to TRBD2. Trimming cost V 2 bases and J 4 bases; bases outside gene matches: 7. The CDR3 contains 15 residues. Germline CDR1 and CDR2: KGHSH and LQKENI. The CDR3 is CASSPIGRAGYEQYF. The DNA of the CDR3 is TGTGCCAGCTCACCAATCGGGAGGGCCGGTTACGAGCAGTACTTC.

This clone was recorded once. This chain joins TRBV19 and TRBJ1-1; no firm D call. Germline values: CDR1 LNHDA, CDR2 SQIVND (reference sequence). V was trimmed by 3 bases and J by 1 base, leaving 12 bases between them. This CDR3 spans 15 amino acids. In DNA, the CDR3 is TGTGCCAGTAGTATCAGATCGCGCGGGAACACTGAAGCTTTCTTT. This gives the protein CASSIRSRGNTEAFF.

The count of this clone is one. The chain couples TRBV6-5 to TRBJ2-7, with D possibly being TRBD1 (6 bases). This CDR3 spans 14 amino acids. The V end lost 4 bases, the J end lost 5 bases, and 15 bases lay between the germline ends. Germline CDR1 MNHEY, CDR2 SVGAGI. For the CDR3, the DNA is TGTGCCAGCAGTTGGTACAGGGAGAGCGACGAGCAGTACTTC. Protein sequence: CASSWYRESDEQYF.

The chain combines TRBV19 with TRBJ1-4; tentatively, D is TRBD1 (5 bases). The germline CDR1 and CDR2 sequences are LNHDA and SQIVND (reference sequence). This CDR3 is 16 amino acids long. Trimming stripped 5 bases from V and 0 bases from J, with 13 bases between. The CDR3 DNA reads as TGTGCCAGTAGTTCCTCAGGGACTGCAACTAATGAAAAACTGTTTTTT. This gives the protein CASSSSGTATNEKLFF.

This chain links TRBV30 with TRBJ2-7; D unclear. Trimming cost V 1 base and J 3 bases, with 13 bases left between them. Germline V gives CDR1 GTSNPN, CDR2 SVGIG (reference sequence). CDR3 length: 14 amino acids. The CDR3 DNA follows: TGTGCCTGGAGTGATGCCCCAATACGCTACGAGCAGTACTTC. Translated: CAWSDAPIRYEQYF.

The chain has TRBV6-6 and TRBJ2-7, with a possible D match to TRBD1 (6 bases). Between the trimmed V and J ends, which lost 6 bases and 3 bases, there was a span of 9 bases. The CDR3 is 12 residues long. Germline V gives CDR1 MNHNY, CDR2 SVGAGI (reference sequence). CDR3 in DNA: TGTGCCAGCAGGCAAGGGGGCTACGAGCAGTACTTC. Protein sequence: CASRQGGYEQYF.